A selection of T cell receptor beta chains follows, all from one sample in a study of patients and donors after allogeneic stem cell transplantation. MiXCR was run by TCRdb on the RT-PCR reads, yielding one entry per CDR3 protein. Of a few hundred thousand distinct CDR3 sequences listed, around two fifths are singletons. Material for sequencing was blood, either unsorted or a sorted T cell fraction (not recorded which). The receptors derive from a human donor who was either an allogeneic HSCT recipient or a stem cell or donor lymphocyte infusion donor (not recorded which). It is not recorded whose cells these are; they may come from a transplant donor. CDR3s include the opening cysteine and the closing phenylalanine or tryptophan. The D gene is left open where the match is weak. A row's size may be missing; if present it is once, few, many or a size class.

J gene: TRBJ1-2; D gene: TRBD1; V gene: TRBV9; clone size: few; CDR3 protein: CASSAYRGTGEGYTF; CDR3 DNA: TGTGCCAGCAGCGCGTACAGGGGGACAGGGGAAGGCTACACCTTC
J gene: TRBJ2-5; D gene: TRBD1; V gene: TRBV5-1; clone size: NA; CDR3 protein: CASRFLDREQETQYF; CDR3 DNA: TGCGCCAGCAGGTTCTTGGACAGGGAACAAGAGACCCAGTACTTC
J gene: TRBJ1-5; D gene: NA; V gene: TRBV30; clone size: NA; CDR3 protein: CAWSVQRARQPQHF; CDR3 DNA: TGTGCCTGGAGTGTACAGAGGGCCCGCCAACCCCAGCATTTT
J gene: TRBJ2-3; D gene: TRBD2; V gene: TRBV6-5; clone size: NA; CDR3 protein: CASSYSGTSGGTLTDTQYF; CDR3 DNA: TGTGCCAGCAGTTACTCTGGGACTAGCGGGGGGACGCTCACAGATACGCAGTATTTT
J gene: TRBJ1-6; D gene: NA; V gene: TRBV20-1; clone size: few; CDR3 protein: CSARWGRDSPLHF; CDR3 DNA: TGCAGTGCTAGATGGGGGAGGGATTCACCCCTCCACTTT
J gene: TRBJ2-5; D gene: NA; V gene: TRBV7-7; clone size: NA; CDR3 protein: CASSLGAGETQYF; CDR3 DNA: TGTGCCAGCAGCTTGGGGGCGGGGGAGACCCAGTACTTC
J gene: TRBJ2-7; D gene: TRBD1; V gene: TRBV6-1; clone size: few; CDR3 protein: CASSSRQGRTYEQYF; CDR3 DNA: TGTGCCAGCAGTTCTCGACAGGGAAGAACCTACGAGCAGTACTTC
J gene: TRBJ1-1; D gene: NA; V gene: TRBV29-1; clone size: NA; CDR3 protein: CSVGKSDHSNTEAFF; CDR3 DNA: TGCAGCGTCGGAAAATCGGACCACTCGAACACTGAAGCTTTCTTT
J gene: TRBJ1-2; D gene: NA; V gene: TRBV7-8; clone size: NA; CDR3 protein: CASSPRVRENGYTF; CDR3 DNA: TGTGCCAGCAGTCCTCGTGTACGAGAGAATGGCTACACCTTC
J gene: TRBJ1-4; D gene: TRBD1; V gene: TRBV6-2/TRBV6-3; clone size: few; CDR3 protein: CASSAQGAKKEKLFF; CDR3 DNA: TGTGCCAGCAGTGCACAGGGGGCCAAGAAGGAAAAACTGTTTTTT
J gene: TRBJ1-1; D gene: NA; V gene: TRBV20-1; clone size: NA; CDR3 protein: CSARVSMNTEAFF; CDR3 DNA: TGCAGTGCTAGAGTTTCAATGAACACTGAAGCTTTCTTT
J gene: TRBJ2-3; D gene: TRBD2; V gene: TRBV5-1; clone size: NA; CDR3 protein: CASSQIAGVADTQYF; CDR3 DNA: TGCGCCAGCAGCCAGATAGCGGGGGTGGCGGATACGCAGTATTTT
J gene: TRBJ2-7; D gene: TRBD1; V gene: TRBV2; clone size: NA; CDR3 protein: CASRTTGGSYEQYF; CDR3 DNA: TGTGCCAGCAGGACGACAGGGGGTTCCTACGAGCAGTACTTC
J gene: TRBJ1-6; D gene: TRBD1; V gene: TRBV4-2; clone size: NA; CDR3 protein: CASSQLGRGKSNSPLHF; CDR3 DNA: TGTGCCAGCAGCCAATTGGGCAGGGGGAAGAGTAATTCACCCCTCCACTTT
J gene: TRBJ1-1; D gene: NA; V gene: TRBV20-1; clone size: few; CDR3 protein: CSASEAFF; CDR3 DNA: TGCAGTGCGTCGGAAGCTTTCTTT
J gene: TRBJ2-3; D gene: NA; V gene: TRBV18; clone size: NA; CDR3 protein: CASSPVRKLNTQYF; CDR3 DNA: TGTGCCAGCTCACCAGTGCGGAAGCTCAATACGCAGTATTTT
J gene: TRBJ1-2; D gene: NA; V gene: TRBV20-1; clone size: few; CDR3 protein: CSAIIGPNYGYTF; CDR3 DNA: TGCAGTGCTATCATAGGACCCAACTATGGCTACACCTTC
J gene: TRBJ1-4; D gene: NA; V gene: TRBV20-1; clone size: NA; CDR3 protein: CSAREEGPTLEKLFF; CDR3 DNA: TGCAGTGCTAGAGAGGAGGGGCCTACGTTGGAAAAACTGTTTTTT
J gene: TRBJ2-3; D gene: NA; V gene: TRBV29-1; clone size: NA; CDR3 protein: CSVARSRDTQYF; CDR3 DNA: TGCAGCGTTGCCCGCAGTCGGGATACGCAGTATTTT
J gene: TRBJ2-4; D gene: NA; V gene: TRBV30; clone size: NA; CDR3 protein: CAWSVWGNIQYF; CDR3 DNA: TGTGCCTGGAGTGTATGGGGAAACATTCAGTACTTC
J gene: TRBJ1-5; D gene: TRBD1; V gene: TRBV27; clone size: few; CDR3 protein: CASRPLGQSNQPQHF; CDR3 DNA: TGTGCCAGCAGGCCTCTGGGACAGAGCAATCAGCCCCAGCATTTT
J gene: TRBJ1-6; D gene: NA; V gene: TRBV12-3/TRBV12-4; clone size: many; CDR3 protein: CASSRSLGQYNSPLHF; CDR3 DNA: TGTGCCAGCAGTCGATCCCTAGGGCAGTATAATTCACCCCTCCACTTT
J gene: TRBJ2-7; D gene: NA; V gene: TRBV29-1; clone size: NA; CDR3 protein: CSVTQQEFPYEQYF; CDR3 DNA: TGCAGCGTTACGCAACAGGAGTTTCCCTACGAGCAGTACTTC
J gene: TRBJ2-3; D gene: NA; V gene: TRBV15; clone size: NA; CDR3 protein: CATSSPLERPFTDTQYF; CDR3 DNA: TGTGCCACCAGCTCCCCCCTCGAGCGGCCATTCACAGATACGCAGTATTTT
J gene: TRBJ1-2; D gene: NA; V gene: TRBV29-1; clone size: few; CDR3 protein: CSAQGLFYGYTF; CDR3 DNA: TGCAGCGCTCAGGGACTCTTCTATGGCTACACCTTC
J gene: TRBJ1-6; D gene: NA; V gene: TRBV12-3/TRBV12-4; clone size: NA; CDR3 protein: CASSLGSDSFNSPLHF; CDR3 DNA: TGTGCCAGCAGTTTGGGCTCGGACAGCTTTAATTCACCCCTCCACTTT
J gene: TRBJ1-6; D gene: NA; V gene: TRBV28; clone size: NA; CDR3 protein: CASNQGRHYNSPLHF; CDR3 DNA: TGTGCCAGCAACCAGGGGCGGCACTATAATTCACCCCTCCACTTT
J gene: TRBJ1-5; D gene: NA; V gene: TRBV5-1; clone size: few; CDR3 protein: CASSLEAGLNQPQHF; CDR3 DNA: TGCGCCAGCAGCTTGGAGGCAGGGCTCAATCAGCCCCAGCATTTT
J gene: TRBJ1-6; D gene: TRBD1; V gene: TRBV6-2/TRBV6-3; clone size: few; CDR3 protein: CASTRGQENSPLHF; CDR3 DNA: TGTGCCAGCACCCGGGGACAGGAGAATTCACCCCTCCACTTT
J gene: TRBJ1-4; D gene: NA; V gene: TRBV28; clone size: few; CDR3 protein: CASSHRLTNEKLFF; CDR3 DNA: TGTGCCAGCAGCCATCGGTTAACTAATGAAAAACTGTTTTTT
J gene: TRBJ1-4; D gene: NA; V gene: TRBV6-6; clone size: NA; CDR3 protein: CASSYREGEKLFF; CDR3 DNA: TGTGCCAGCAGTTACCGGGAAGGGGAAAAACTGTTTTTT
J gene: TRBJ2-4; D gene: TRBD2; V gene: TRBV12-3/TRBV12-4; clone size: NA; CDR3 protein: CASSLAGDRTLAKNIQYF; CDR3 DNA: TGTGCCAGCAGTTTGGCGGGGGACCGGACCCTAGCCAAAAACATTCAGTACTTC
J gene: TRBJ1-5; D gene: NA; V gene: TRBV20-1; clone size: NA; CDR3 protein: CSARGQGNQPQHF; CDR3 DNA: TGCAGTGCACGAGGACAAGGCAATCAGCCCCAGCATTTT
J gene: TRBJ2-5; D gene: NA; V gene: TRBV27; clone size: NA; CDR3 protein: CASSRRRQETQYF; CDR3 DNA: TGTGCCAGCAGTCGCAGGCGCCAAGAGACCCAGTACTTC
J gene: TRBJ1-3; D gene: NA; V gene: TRBV4-2; clone size: NA; CDR3 protein: CASSQEVTSGNTIYF; CDR3 DNA: TGTGCCAGCAGCCAAGAAGTCACCTCTGGAAACACCATATATTTT
J gene: TRBJ2-5; D gene: NA; V gene: TRBV5-6; clone size: once; CDR3 protein: CASSFGESTQYF; CDR3 DNA: TGTGCCAGCAGCTTTGGCGAGTCGACCCAGTACTTC
J gene: TRBJ1-1; D gene: NA; V gene: TRBV3-1; clone size: NA; CDR3 protein: CASSQVRGGLTEAFF; CDR3 DNA: TGTGCCAGCAGCCAAGTACGTGGGGGGCTGACTGAAGCTTTCTTT